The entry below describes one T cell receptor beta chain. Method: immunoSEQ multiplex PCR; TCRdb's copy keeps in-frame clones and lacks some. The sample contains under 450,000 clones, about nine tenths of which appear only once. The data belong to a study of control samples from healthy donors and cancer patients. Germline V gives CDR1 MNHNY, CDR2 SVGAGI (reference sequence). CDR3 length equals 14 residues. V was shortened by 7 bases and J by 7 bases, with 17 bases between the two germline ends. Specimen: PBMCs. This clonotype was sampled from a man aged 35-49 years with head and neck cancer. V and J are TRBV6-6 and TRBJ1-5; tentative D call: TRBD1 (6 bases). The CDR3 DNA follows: TGTGCCAGCATAGGTCGGGGGGCACGCCAGCCCCAGCATTTT. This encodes CASIGRGARQPQHF.